The present T cell receptor (beta chain) was sequenced within a study of CD8 T cells in ankylosing spondylitis. TCRdb recomputed calls from the 5' RACE reads with MiXCR, one row per CDR3 protein. Of 300,000 to 400,000 distinct CDR3 sequences listed, more than 20% are singletons. V was clipped by 3 bases and J by 4 bases, with 13 bases between them. Germline lookup yields CDR1 SNHLY and CDR2 FYNNEI. The CDR3 runs to 15 residues. Only a few counts were recorded for this clonotype. This TCR was sampled from a male donor with ankylosing spondylitis or in good health (not recorded which). The source material was blood, either unsorted or a sorted T cell fraction (not recorded which). The chain carries TRBV2 and TRBJ2-1; D possibly corresponds to TRBD2 (7 bases). CDR3 amino acids: CASSDRGGEYNEQFF. In nucleotides, the CDR3 is TGTGCCAGCAGTGATAGGGGGGGGGAGTACAATGAGCAGTTCTTC.